Listed below are T cell receptor beta chains from one sample, sequenced in a study of cytomegalovirus exposure and HLA in healthy donors. Sequencing was performed with immunoSEQ multiplex PCR; in TCRdb, only in-frame clones are kept and a portion is missing. The sample holds some 150,000 clones, just under 90% seen once. Sequenced input: PBMCs. These receptors were taken from a woman aged 25-40 years in good health and CMV-seronegative. Each CDR3 is given with its conserved first and last residue. D genes are given only for firm matches. For some rows the clone size is stated as once, few or many, or as a class when expanded; others skip it.

size	V	J	D	DNA	CDR3
-	TRBV19	TRBJ2-7	-	TGTGCCAGTAGAAATACAGGGACCTACGAGCAGTACTTC	CASRNTGTYEQYF
-	TRBV25-1	TRBJ1-5	TRBD1	TGTGCCAGCAGCGAAGATGGAACAGGGGGAAATCAGCCCCAGCATTTT	CASSEDGTGGNQPQHF
-	TRBV2	TRBJ2-3	-	TGTGCCGGGGGCCCCCCTCGTACGCAGTATTTT	CAGGPPRTQYF
-	TRBV28	TRBJ2-7	TRBD1	TGTGCCAGCAGTTTCGCCAGGGGGTCCTACGAGCAGTACTTC	CASSFARGSYEQYF
-	TRBV7-2	TRBJ2-7	TRBD1	TGTGCCAGCAGTTTGGACAGGGGTTACTACGAGCAGTACTTC	CASSLDRGYYEQYF
-	TRBV6-4	TRBJ1-1	TRBD1	TGTGCCAGCAGTGACCTCGACAATAGACAGGGGGGTAACACTGAAGCTTTCTTT	CASSDLDNRQGGNTEAFF
-	TRBV15	TRBJ1-2	-	TGTGCCACCAGCATTGCGTCCGGGAACTATGGCTACACCTTC	CATSIASGNYGYTF
-	TRBV6-6	TRBJ1-6	-	TGTGCCAGCAGTTATGACGGAGGGCCTGATTCACCCCTCCACTTT	CASSYDGGPDSPLHF
few	TRBV2	TRBJ1-4	-	TGTGCCAGCAGTGGCCCTGACGGGAGTACTAATGAAAAACTGTTTTTT	CASSGPDGSTNEKLFF
-	TRBV19	TRBJ2-3	TRBD2	TGTGCCAGTACGCCTAGCGGGAGGGTAGACACAGATACGCAGTATTTT	CASTPSGRVDTDTQYF
-	TRBV4-2	TRBJ2-7	TRBD2	TGTGCCAGCGGACTAGCGGGAGGCCACTACGAGCAGTACTTC	CASGLAGGHYEQYF
-	TRBV7-8	TRBJ1-6	TRBD1	TGTGCCAGCAGCCGACGGACAGGGACCTCCTATAATTCACCCCTCCACTTT	CASSRRTGTSYNSPLHF
-	TRBV19	TRBJ2-3	-	TGTGCCAGTAGTATAGCCCAGGGCCGCACAGATACGCAGTATTTT	CASSIAQGRTDTQYF
-	TRBV19	TRBJ1-5	-	TGTGCCAGTAGTACCCCCGGCAATCAGCCCCAGCATTTT	CASSTPGNQPQHF
-	TRBV2	TRBJ1-1	TRBD1	TGTGCCGCTCAAAGGGGGACAGGGCAGACTGAAGCTTTCTTT	CAAQRGTGQTEAFF